The present T cell receptor beta chain was sequenced within a study of CD8+ T cells in alopecia areata (dated 2018 in TCRdb). With respect to the entire study: Treated patients were enrolled in an open-label pilot trial of oral tofacitinib, 5 to 10 mg twice daily, for moderate-to-severe alopecia areata. Tofacitinib was given for 6 to 18 months, followed by 6 months of follow-up off drug to assess delayed response and recurrence. In treated patients, disease severity was measured using the SALT score, which gives the percentage of scalp surface area affected. High-throughput TCRbeta sequencing was used to examine T cell clonal expansion in alopecia areata in both the C3H/HeJ mouse model and human patients. On the human side, TCRbeta sequencing was run on scalp tissue and on sorted CD4+ and CD8+ peripheral blood T cells from healthy controls and from alopecia areata patients with either patchy or totalis/universalis disease. Tofacitinib-treated patients had biopsies at baseline and at 4 and 24 weeks of treatment, with a later scalp biopsy in several patients. Scalp clonality was compared among normal scalp (n=4), patchy alopecia areata scalp (n=8), and alopecia totalis/universalis scalp (n=8). RNA was extracted with the PAXgene miRNA kit for fixed scalp, the miRNeasy kit for PBMCs, and the RNeasy kit for mouse skin. TCRbeta CDR3 regions were amplified by immunoSEQ multiplex PCR with 35 Vbeta forward and 13 Jbeta reverse primers. Results the study describes overall, beyond this receptor: Many expanded lesional clones were found to persist in scalp and blood during tofacitinib treatment, and relapse after treatment cessation may be partly explained by this persistence. TCR sequences shared between patients were less clear than in mice, possibly partly because of HLA diversity in the patient population. Resident alphabeta T cells in normal human skin are also sequenced, complicating scalp TCR repertoire analysis, unlike mouse skin dominated by gammadelta T cells. Tofacitinib significantly lowered scalp clonality and the number of expanded CD8+ clones among the top 100 scalp clones. Because the treated cohort was small and had only one nonresponder, larger studies are needed to examine links between baseline CD8+ expansion and response. Compared with normal scalp, lesional scalp had higher clonality and more expanded CD8+ clones, particularly in alopecia totalis/universalis, a pattern that suggests antigenic drive.

On this clone: Its antigen is unknown. No base-level quality is on record; no much larger clone is a single base apart.

This sample's time point label indicates: around 28 days on oral tofacitinib. Per the publication, the treatment or condition label means: oral pan-JAK inhibitor, 5-10 mg twice daily. Peripheral blood and lesional scalp punch biopsies were obtained from patients with alopecia areata. PBMCs were isolated by density centrifugation and stained for CD3, CD4 and CD8, after which CD4+ and CD8+ T cells were sorted on a FACSAria. To prepare the library, the immunoSEQ multiplex PCR assay was applied. RNA was extracted from all samples and reverse transcribed into cDNA as template for TCR sequencing. First-strand cDNA was synthesized with SuperScript III using a 2:1 mix of oligo-dT and random hexamers. Amplification bias was assessed with a synthetic immune receptor repertoire, and residual bias was removed computationally. As for how the authors treated the data: Raw reads were preprocessed to remove errors, and CDR3 was defined by IMGT conventions from the conserved cysteine to phenylalanine. To get clonality, Shannon entropy was normalized by log2 of the number of productive unique TCRs and the result was subtracted from 1. Whether scalp clones were CD4 or CD8 was inferred by matching scalp TCRbeta sequences against CD4 and CD8 repertoires sorted from blood. What TCRdb holds here is the immuneACCESS table cut down to in-frame rearrangements. Part of the clones is not present; checked against another copy, under half of the missing clones reflect an unresolved V gene, and the others are unexplained. That table supplies the V and J calls and clone size; D and trimming were determined from the DNA. The sample has around 120,000 clones on record, over 55% of them singletons. The ten biggest clones cover around 6% of the sample.

The clonotype originates from a human donor with alopecia areata. The source material was CD4+ T cells sorted from blood, sampled at week 4, from a patient treated with tofacitinib.

The CDR3 region reads CAIRVGQGSYGYTF. At the DNA level, the sequence is TGTGCCATCAGAGTGGGACAGGGAAGCTATGGCTACACCTTC. The rearrangement joined TRBV10-3 to TRBJ1-2; the central 9 bases match TRBD1. Its CDR3 holds 14 amino acids, cysteine through phenylalanine. Only the CDR3 DNA is retained, 42 bases long and in frame from the first base. The junction shows trimming of 6 bases on V and 4 bases on J, and the gene matches do not reach 6 bases of it. For CDR1 and CDR2, the germline V gene lists ENHRY and SYGVKD.